The present TCR beta chain was sequenced within a study of blood T cell repertoires in COVID-19. Study-wide context: The United States, Italy and Spain were the sources of the acute and convalescent COVID-19 samples. PBMCs, B-cell-depleted T cells, or T cells were the source of the cDNA or gDNA that made up the material.

Authors' processing steps: Nucleated cell number was recorded as an estimate derived from reference gene primer amplification. Produced via immunoSEQ multiplex PCR; TCRdb's table is partial and in-frame only. V, J and clone size derive from that table, while D and trimming were established from the DNA sequence. This sample has 84,000 or so clones, with around four fifths found just once. The sequence derives from a man older than 75 with active or convalescent COVID-19. Source material: peripheral blood.

As DNA, the CDR3 is TGTGCCAGCAGCTTAGCGTGGCCGGGAGCTGAAGCTTTCTTT. This codes for CASSLAWPGAEAFF. V gene TRBV7-9 combines with J gene TRBJ1-1; D is undetermined. The CDR3 is 14 amino acids. The germline V gene has CDR1 SEHNR and CDR2 FQNEAQ (reference sequence). V lost 0 bases to trimming and J lost 6 bases, with 11 bases between them. Based on the CDR3 plus reference TRBV7-9 and TRBJ1-1, the full variable domain is DTGVSQNPRHKITKRGQNVTFRCDPISEHNRLYWYRQTLGQGPEFLTYFQNEAQLEKSRLLSDRFSAERPKGSFSTLEIQRTEQGDSAMYLCASSLAWPGAEAFFGQGTRLTVV.